This T cell receptor beta chain derives from a study of T-cell reconstitution after alpha-beta-depleted transplantation in children. Preparation of the TCRbeta library was carried out with unique molecular identifiers. TCRdb re-analysed the PCR reads in MiXCR, keeping a single row per CDR3 protein. The table records about a million distinct CDR3 sequences, about 31% of them present only once. Study-wide points: The high TCRbeta diversity at day 60 in some patients came from surviving recipient T cells and thymic progenitors. By about two months after transplant, alpha-beta T cells reportedly arose from several hundred graft clones that had expanded. At the one-year point after transplant, T-cell counts and TCRbeta diversity were found to come mostly from T cells that had been newly produced.

This clonotype was counted a single time. Its target is not known. This CDR3 is 17 amino acids long. V lost 5 bases and J lost 7; bases outside the gene matches: 17. Germline V gene lookup returns CDR1 SEHNR and CDR2 FQNEAQ (reference sequence). The clonotype originates from a boy under two years old who had a stem cell transplant for SCID, so the T cells may come from the graft donor. The material sequenced was PBMCs, mostly from graft donor cells, taken 360 days after TCRalphabeta/CD19-depleted stem cell transplant. The J gene is TRBJ2-7, the V gene TRBV7-9; 10 bases line up with TRBD1. CDR3 amino acids: CASSPPDRGHFLGEQYF. The CDR3 coding sequence is TGTGCCAGCAGCCCTCCAGACAGGGGGCATTTCCTGGGTGAGCAGTACTTC.